The rows below give T cell receptor beta chains drawn from one sample of a study of shared clonotypes between healthy human individuals. Clones were sequenced by immunoSEQ multiplex PCR, and TCRdb holds only the in-frame ones, with some missing. This sample carries about 1.5 million clones, about 98% of them seen once, and the ten largest clones take less than 0.55%. Material: naive CD4+ T cells sorted from blood. Receptors were obtained from a man aged 25-40 years in good health. Each CDR3 is given with its conserved first and last residue. D genes are given only for firm matches.

v_call	j_call	d_call	cdr3_aa
TRBV5-4	TRBJ2-1	.	CASSLVAVDYNEQFF
TRBV2	TRBJ2-7	.	CASTEAGGGEQYF
TRBV29-1	TRBJ2-1	.	CSVRLVIRNEQFF
TRBV7-6	TRBJ2-5	TRBD2	CASSKGLAEETQYF
TRBV6-6	TRBJ2-7	TRBD2	CASSYGTSGSYEQYF
TRBV5-1	TRBJ2-3	.	CASSLHPTVRGVSDTQYF
TRBV7-3	TRBJ2-7	.	CASSLGRDSREQYF
TRBV6-5	TRBJ2-7	.	CASSYSERDEQYF
TRBV6-6	TRBJ2-5	.	CASSYSVSGWETQYF
TRBV9	TRBJ2-1	.	CASSGPGLSFGEQFF
TRBV5-1	TRBJ1-2	.	CASSQTGLGGYTF
TRBV6-5	TRBJ1-5	.	CASSSRLTSIQAQHF
TRBV4-3	TRBJ1-4	.	CASSGRLGTNEKLFF
TRBV10-3	TRBJ2-5	TRBD2	CAISEPGLQETQYF
TRBV6-1	TRBJ2-1	.	CASSEAVWFF
TRBV16	TRBJ1-1	.	CASSQRVTGMNTEAFF
TRBV27	TRBJ2-7	TRBD1	CASRTGPYEQYF
TRBV5-1	TRBJ2-3	.	CASRARATTDTQYF
TRBV5-1	TRBJ2-1	.	CASSQDGSSYNEQFF
TRBV4-3	TRBJ1-2	.	CASSQTGGANYGYTF
TRBV19	TRBJ2-2	.	CASSIGGPGTGELFF
TRBV5-1	TRBJ2-1	TRBD2	CASSLAGGSKRDYNEQFF
TRBV29-1	TRBJ2-1	TRBD1	CSVGTDSYNEQFF
TRBV7-9	TRBJ1-1	TRBD1	CASSTSGTGWPEAFF
TRBV7-2	TRBJ1-5	.	CASSLDYKIQPQHF
TRBV5-1	TRBJ2-7	TRBD1	CASSLAGTVPYEQYF
TRBV7-2	TRBJ2-4	.	CASSYNARTDSHF
TRBV7-2	TRBJ2-1	TRBD2	CASSLIAGRTTYNEQFF
TRBV29-1	TRBJ1-2	TRBD1	CSALSRDRGSPNYGYTF
TRBV5-6	TRBJ2-1	TRBD2	CASSRLAGVSYNEQFF
TRBV28	TRBJ1-1	.	CASSSSDGRLVAFF
TRBV6-1	TRBJ2-5	.	CASSEEHGIWETQYF
TRBV11-2	TRBJ2-7	.	CASSLLEGWKRMYF
TRBV10-3	TRBJ1-5	.	CAISPGADQPQHF
TRBV27	TRBJ2-7	.	CASSLGQGDEQYF
TRBV10-3	TRBJ2-3	TRBD2	CAISGGLAGATDTQYF
TRBV2	TRBJ2-2	.	CASSEARVPTGELFF